This T cell receptor (beta chain) was sequenced in a study of CD8 T cells in Susac syndrome. Study-wide background: When blood was collected, patients with Susac syndrome were therapy-naive, were taking corticosteroids, or were receiving intravenous immunoglobulin alone. The study, taken as a whole, reports: CD8+ clonal expansion in Susac was maximal in TEMRA cells and in active patients. In total CD8+ repertoires, roughly 16 Susac-specific public clones were found, and CD8+ TEMRA repertoires had roughly five.

After extraction with the RNeasy kit, about 0.45 to 1 ug of the RNA was reverse transcribed using random hexamers. TCRdb processed the immunoSEQ multiplex PCR reads anew with MiXCR; each CDR3 protein has one entry. The sample carries about 120,000 distinct CDR3 sequences, about 94% recorded once. This CDR3 spans 12 amino acids. Germline V gives CDR1 GTSNPN, CDR2 SVGIG (reference sequence). V was shortened by 5 bases and J by 2 bases, with 10 bases between the two germline ends. As for this clonotype: The antigen remains undetermined.

The study sequenced TCR beta in blood CD8+ and CD4+ T cells. The TCR sequence derives from a human donor with Susac syndrome. Sequences were obtained from CD8+ T cells from PBMCs. The chain couples TRBV30 to TRBJ2-7, with a weak D call TRBD1 (5 bases). CDR3 nucleotides: TGTGCCTGGGGCCAGGGCACCTACGAGCAGTACTTC. It yields the protein CAWGQGTYEQYF.